This T cell receptor beta chain was obtained from a study of blood T cell repertoires in COVID-19. Study details: Sites in the United States, Italy and Spain provided acute and convalescent COVID-19 samples. From T cells, B-cell-depleted T cells, or PBMCs came the material, which was cDNA or gDNA.

Authors' methods: Reference gene primer amplification gave nucleated cell count estimates. Generated by immunoSEQ multiplex PCR, the TCRdb table keeps only in-frame clones and is missing some. That table supplies the V and J calls and clone size; D and trimming were determined from the DNA. The sample has tens of thousands of clones; around four fifths are singletons. CDR1 is SNHLY and CDR2 is FYNNEI in the germline V gene. The V gene end was trimmed by 0 bases and the J gene end by 7 bases; junction bases not matched to a gene: 9. The CDR3 is 16 amino acids. This clone showed up just once. This TCR derives from an older man with acute or convalescent COVID-19. The chain is built from TRBV2 and TRBJ1-5; 7 bases are a match to TRBD1. Sequencing was done on a sample of peripheral blood. CDR3 nucleotides: TGTGCCAGCAGTGAAGCCCGAGGACAGGCTGGGCAGCCCCAGCATTTT. Protein product: CASSEARGQAGQPQHF.